This TCR beta chain derives from a study of patients and donors after allogeneic stem cell transplantation. Via MiXCR, TCRdb re-called the RT-PCR reads, giving one row per CDR3 protein. The repertoire holds 150,000 to 200,000 distinct CDR3 sequences, with roughly 40% as singletons. The CDR3 extends over 15 amino acids. Trimming took 8 bases from V and 1 from J, leaving 18 bases between them. Germline CDR1 reads MNHEY; CDR2 reads SVGEGT. This clonotype was obtained from a human donor who was either an allogeneic HSCT recipient or a stem cell or donor lymphocyte infusion donor (not recorded which). It is not recorded whose cells these are; they may come from a transplant donor. Sequencing was performed on blood, either unsorted or a sorted T cell fraction (not recorded which). The chain couples TRBV6-2 or TRBV6-3 to TRBJ2-7; D may be TRBD1 or TRBD2 (5 bases each). The CDR3 spells CASGPARGNSYEQYF. CDR3 bases: TGTGCCAGCGGCCCCGCGAGGGGCAATTCCTACGAGCAGTACTTC.